These 22 T cell receptor beta chains were sequenced from one sample in a study of T cells in Graves' hyperthyroidism and ophthalmopathy. Amplification yielded TCR beta CDR3 regions, with RNA transcripts as the source. The primer set for the first-round RT-PCR of the TCR CDR3 was HTBI. TCRdb re-called the multiplex PCR reads through MiXCR, storing one row per CDR3 protein. The repertoire consists of 600,000 or so distinct CDR3 sequences, with about 17% occurring once and the leading ten covering 3% to 4%. Sequenced: blood. Receptor source: a woman in her 30s with Graves' hyperthyroidism.

This clonotype appeared a few times. The chain has TRBV28 and TRBJ1-4, with D tentatively TRBD1 (6 bases). The germline V gene encodes CDR1 MDHEN and CDR2 SYDVKM. This CDR3 has 15 amino acids. V lost 3 bases and J 8 bases, leaving 16 bases between the germline ends. The CDR3 DNA reads TGTGCCAGCAGTTTGAGGAACAGGGATCGAGAAAAACTGTTTTTT. Translating it yields CASSLRNRDREKLFF.

The V gene is TRBV27, the J gene TRBJ1-5; 12 bases agree with TRBD1. In germline, CDR1 is MNHEY, CDR2 SMNVEV (reference sequence). This CDR3 spans 15 amino acids. V lost 5 bases and J lost 5; bases outside the gene matches: 4. Written as DNA, the CDR3 is TGTGCCAGCAGTAAGGGACAGGGGGCGGATCAGCCCCAGCATTTT. Translating it yields CASSKGQGADQPQHF.

This clonotype was detected ten times or more. CDR3 residues: CAWTPSGAYNEQFF. Here the CDR3 DNA reads TGTGCCTGGACCCCTAGCGGGGCCTACAATGAGCAGTTCTTC. The chain is built from TRBV30 and TRBJ2-1; 9 positions agree with TRBD2. The V segment lost 4 bases and the J segment 2 bases; nucleotides outside the gene matches: 3. Germline CDR1 reads GTSNPN; CDR2 reads SVGIG (reference sequence). CDR3 length: 14 residues. The variable domain in full, completed from reference TRBV30 and TRBJ2-1, reads SQTIHQWPATLVQPVGSPLSLECTVEGTSNPNLYWYRQAAGRGLQLLFYSVGIGQISSEVPQNLSASRPQDRQFILSSKKLLLSDSGFYLCAWTPSGAYNEQFFGPGTRLTVL.

In DNA form, the CDR3 reads TGTGCCAGCAGCCCTCACGGGGTAGCGGGAGATCGGTGGAACATTCAGTACTTC. Its protein product is CASSPHGVAGDRWNIQYF. V and J are TRBV27 and TRBJ2-4, with TRBD2 identical over 9 bases. Germline V lookup: CDR1 MNHEY, CDR2 SMNVEV (reference sequence). The CDR3 is 18 residues long. Trimming at V came to 6 bases and at J to 7 bases, leaving 19 bases not matched to a gene.

In its sample, this clonotype was seen many times. The chain has TRBV6-1 and TRBJ2-3; D is ambiguous. The V end lost 8 bases, the J end lost 0 bases, and 12 bases lay between the germline ends. This CDR3 has 14 residues. Looked up from germline, CDR1 is MNHNS and CDR2 is SASEGT. The CDR3 spells CASHSRRSTDTQYF. The DNA for the CDR3 is TGTGCCAGCCATTCGCGGCGGAGCACAGATACGCAGTATTTT.

This clonotype was seen at least ten times. This rearrangement joins TRBV28 to TRBJ1-1; the D gene is possibly TRBD1 (6 bases). The CDR3 consists of 13 residues. Trimming left V 6 bases short and J 4 bases short, with 12 bases between. Germline CDR1 MDHEN, CDR2 SYDVKM. CDR3 in amino acids: CASRQGPGTEAFF. In DNA, the CDR3 is TGTGCCAGCAGACAGGGCCCGGGCACTGAAGCTTTCTTT.

A note on this clonotype: A much larger clone lies a single base off, so this may be a read error. The V gene is TRBV6-9, the J gene TRBJ2-7, with TRBD1 identical over 8 bases. After removal of 3 bases from V and 9 bases from J, the junction contained 10 bases not matched to a gene. This CDR3 region has 14 residues. Germline CDR1 and CDR2: MNHGY and SVAAGI. The CDR3 region is CASSYGSGGGVQYF. In nucleotides, the CDR3 is TGTGCCAGCAGTTACGGGTCAGGGGGCGGCGTGCAGTACTTC.

The chain carries TRBV5-4 and TRBJ2-5, with D tentatively TRBD2 (5 bases). Between the trimmed V and J ends, which lost 1 base and 2 bases, there was a span of 18 bases. Germline V gene data show CDR1 as SGHNT and CDR2 as YYREEE (reference sequence). The CDR3 spans 17 residues. The CDR3 is CASSLLWGAVGQETQYF. The CDR3 DNA follows: TGTGCCAGCAGCTTGCTTTGGGGAGCAGTAGGGCAAGAGACCCAGTACTTC.

This clonotype was seen at least ten times. J is TRBJ2-3 and V is TRBV11-3; TRBD2 aligns across 9 bases. Germline V gene lookup returns CDR1 SGHNT and CDR2 YENEEA. The CDR3 sequence is 15 residues long. With V trimmed by 2 bases and J by 4 bases, 4 bases remained unmatched. The CDR3 coding sequence is TGTGCCAGCAGCTTAAGATTAGCGGGAGCAGATACGCAGTATTTT. Translation gives CASSLRLAGADTQYF.

The CDR3 DNA follows: TGCAGTGCTCTTGGAGAGGGATGGTTTATCTATGGCTACACCTTC. It codes for CSALGEGWFIYGYTF. The chain links TRBV20-1 to TRBJ1-2; D is undetermined. CDR1 and CDR2 (germline): DFQATT, SNEGSKA (reference sequence). The CDR3 spans 15 residues. Trimming pared 5 bases from V and 4 bases from J, leaving 20 bases between.

This clonotype was observed once. This chain links TRBV9 with TRBJ2-5; D is possibly TRBD1 or TRBD2 (5 bases each). This CDR3 has 14 residues. CDR1 is SGDLS and CDR2 is YYNGEE in the germline V gene. Trimming removed 4 bases at V and 5 bases at J, with 15 bases between. The CDR3 DNA follows: TGTGCCAGCAGCTTAGGGGAGTGGGGGGAGACCCAGTACTTC. It yields the protein CASSLGEWGETQYF.

The chain employs TRBV20-1 and TRBJ1-2; 8 bases match TRBD1. Germline assignment: CDR1 DFQATT and CDR2 SNEGSKA (reference sequence). There are 16 residues in the CDR3. V dropped 6 bases and J dropped 3; count of bases not matched to a gene: 15. This chain's CDR3 is CSATPRTGNADYGYTF. CDR3 in DNA: TGCAGTGCCACACCCCGGACAGGGAATGCTGACTATGGCTACACCTTC.

The genes are TRBV30 and TRBJ2-1; perhaps TRBD2 as D (5 bases). The CDR3 loop spans 13 amino acids. Germline lookup yields CDR1 GTSNPN and CDR2 SVGIG (reference sequence). V gave up 2 bases and J gave up 8 bases, with 13 bases separating them. CDR3 residues: CAWSTGGRDEQFF. In nucleotides, the CDR3 is TGTGCCTGGAGTACGGGTGGGAGAGATGAGCAGTTCTTC.

In its sample, this clonotype was seen many times. The chain couples TRBV28 to TRBJ2-5; maybe TRBD2 (6 bases). Germline CDR1 reads MDHEN; CDR2 reads SYDVKM. V gave up 7 bases and J gave up 4 bases, with 16 bases separating them. CDR3 size: 14 residues. The CDR3 sequence: CASTAWEVGETQYF. The DNA for the CDR3 is TGTGCCAGCACCGCTTGGGAGGTGGGAGAGACCCAGTACTTC.

This clonotype appeared many times. The chain recombines TRBV6-5 with TRBJ1-2; D is undetermined. The CDR3 covers 16 residues. The V end was cut by 0 bases, the J end by 4 bases, with 15 bases between. CDR1 MNHEY and CDR2 SVGAGI come from the germline V gene. CDR3 in DNA: TGTGCCAGCAGTTACTCGTCGTCCCCGCTCGGCTATGGCTACACCTTC. This encodes CASSYSSSPLGYGYTF.

This chain uses TRBV4-1 with TRBJ2-1, with TRBD2 identical over 9 bases. Germline V gene sequence: CDR1 MGHRA, CDR2 YSYEKL. V trimming: 4 bases; J trimming: 0 bases; junction bases outside the gene matches: 7. CDR3 length: 17 residues. CDR3 sequence (DNA): TGCGCCAGCAGCCCCTCGGGTAGCGGGAGCTCCTACAATGAGCAGTTCTTC. It yields the protein CASSPSGSGSSYNEQFF.

This clonotype was picked up many times. The rearrangement links TRBV2 to TRBJ2-2; maybe TRBD1 (6 bases). The CDR3 runs to 14 residues. Germline assignment: CDR1 SNHLY and CDR2 FYNNEI. V was shortened by 5 bases and J by 6 bases, with 13 bases between the two germline ends. Here the CDR3 DNA reads TGTGCCAGCAGTTACCTACAGGGAGCCGGGGAGCTGTTTTTT. Translating gives CASSYLQGAGELFF.

For the CDR3, the DNA is TGTGCCAGCAGTACTCGGGGACACAACAATCAGCCCCAGCATTTT. This sequence encodes CASSTRGHNNQPQHF. This rearrangement joins TRBV6-1 to TRBJ1-5; perhaps TRBD1 as D (6 bases). CDR1 is MNHNS and CDR2 is SASEGT in the germline V gene. The V and J ends lost 5 bases and 3 bases respectively, with 14 bases between them. The CDR3 covers 15 residues.

This clonotype was found many times. The genes are TRBV20-1 and TRBJ1-1; no clear D gene. The CDR3 length is 14 residues. Germline CDR1 reads DFQATT; CDR2 reads SNEGSKA (reference sequence). Trimming took 1 base from V and 0 from J, leaving 9 bases between them. Written as DNA, the CDR3 is TGCAGTGCTAGAGGCTCAGCTCTGAACACTGAAGCTTTCTTT. It encodes CSARGSALNTEAFF.

This clonotype was observed a handful of times. The chain has TRBV7-9 and TRBJ2-1, with 10 bases matching TRBD2. CDR1 is SEHNR, CDR2 FQNEAQ, per germline (reference sequence). After removal of 1 base from V and 8 bases from J, the junction contained 8 bases not matched to a gene. The CDR3 extends over 16 amino acids. Written as DNA, the CDR3 is TGTGCCAGCAGCTTAGGTAGGGGGACTAGCGCCGATGAGCAGTTCTTC. Encoded protein: CASSLGRGTSADEQFF.

V gene TRBV19 combines with J gene TRBJ1-2; D ambiguous. The V end lost 9 bases, the J end lost 6 bases, and 17 bases lay between the germline ends. This CDR3 contains 13 residues. CDR1 is LNHDA and CDR2 is SQIVND in the germline V gene (reference sequence). CDR3 region: CASRRRETDGYTF. In DNA form, the CDR3 reads TGTGCCAGCCGACGGCGGGAGACGGATGGCTACACCTTC.

This clonotype was recorded many times. The chain carries TRBV11-2 and TRBJ2-3; D is undetermined. Trimming removed 4 bases from V and 3 bases from J, with 11 bases in between. Germline CDR1 and CDR2: SGHAT and FQNNGV. There are 14 residues in the CDR3. The CDR3 DNA reads as TGTGCCAGCAGCTCGTCCCTGGAGACAGATACGCAGTATTTT. The encoded protein is CASSSSLETDTQYF. Using reference TRBV11-2 and TRBJ2-3 for the parts outside the CDR3, the full variable domain is EAGVAQSPRYKIIEKRQSVAFWCNPISGHATLYWYQQILGQGPKLLIQFQNNGVVDDSQLPKDRFSAERLKGVDSTLKIQPAKLEDSAVYLCASSSSLETDTQYFGPGTRLTVL.